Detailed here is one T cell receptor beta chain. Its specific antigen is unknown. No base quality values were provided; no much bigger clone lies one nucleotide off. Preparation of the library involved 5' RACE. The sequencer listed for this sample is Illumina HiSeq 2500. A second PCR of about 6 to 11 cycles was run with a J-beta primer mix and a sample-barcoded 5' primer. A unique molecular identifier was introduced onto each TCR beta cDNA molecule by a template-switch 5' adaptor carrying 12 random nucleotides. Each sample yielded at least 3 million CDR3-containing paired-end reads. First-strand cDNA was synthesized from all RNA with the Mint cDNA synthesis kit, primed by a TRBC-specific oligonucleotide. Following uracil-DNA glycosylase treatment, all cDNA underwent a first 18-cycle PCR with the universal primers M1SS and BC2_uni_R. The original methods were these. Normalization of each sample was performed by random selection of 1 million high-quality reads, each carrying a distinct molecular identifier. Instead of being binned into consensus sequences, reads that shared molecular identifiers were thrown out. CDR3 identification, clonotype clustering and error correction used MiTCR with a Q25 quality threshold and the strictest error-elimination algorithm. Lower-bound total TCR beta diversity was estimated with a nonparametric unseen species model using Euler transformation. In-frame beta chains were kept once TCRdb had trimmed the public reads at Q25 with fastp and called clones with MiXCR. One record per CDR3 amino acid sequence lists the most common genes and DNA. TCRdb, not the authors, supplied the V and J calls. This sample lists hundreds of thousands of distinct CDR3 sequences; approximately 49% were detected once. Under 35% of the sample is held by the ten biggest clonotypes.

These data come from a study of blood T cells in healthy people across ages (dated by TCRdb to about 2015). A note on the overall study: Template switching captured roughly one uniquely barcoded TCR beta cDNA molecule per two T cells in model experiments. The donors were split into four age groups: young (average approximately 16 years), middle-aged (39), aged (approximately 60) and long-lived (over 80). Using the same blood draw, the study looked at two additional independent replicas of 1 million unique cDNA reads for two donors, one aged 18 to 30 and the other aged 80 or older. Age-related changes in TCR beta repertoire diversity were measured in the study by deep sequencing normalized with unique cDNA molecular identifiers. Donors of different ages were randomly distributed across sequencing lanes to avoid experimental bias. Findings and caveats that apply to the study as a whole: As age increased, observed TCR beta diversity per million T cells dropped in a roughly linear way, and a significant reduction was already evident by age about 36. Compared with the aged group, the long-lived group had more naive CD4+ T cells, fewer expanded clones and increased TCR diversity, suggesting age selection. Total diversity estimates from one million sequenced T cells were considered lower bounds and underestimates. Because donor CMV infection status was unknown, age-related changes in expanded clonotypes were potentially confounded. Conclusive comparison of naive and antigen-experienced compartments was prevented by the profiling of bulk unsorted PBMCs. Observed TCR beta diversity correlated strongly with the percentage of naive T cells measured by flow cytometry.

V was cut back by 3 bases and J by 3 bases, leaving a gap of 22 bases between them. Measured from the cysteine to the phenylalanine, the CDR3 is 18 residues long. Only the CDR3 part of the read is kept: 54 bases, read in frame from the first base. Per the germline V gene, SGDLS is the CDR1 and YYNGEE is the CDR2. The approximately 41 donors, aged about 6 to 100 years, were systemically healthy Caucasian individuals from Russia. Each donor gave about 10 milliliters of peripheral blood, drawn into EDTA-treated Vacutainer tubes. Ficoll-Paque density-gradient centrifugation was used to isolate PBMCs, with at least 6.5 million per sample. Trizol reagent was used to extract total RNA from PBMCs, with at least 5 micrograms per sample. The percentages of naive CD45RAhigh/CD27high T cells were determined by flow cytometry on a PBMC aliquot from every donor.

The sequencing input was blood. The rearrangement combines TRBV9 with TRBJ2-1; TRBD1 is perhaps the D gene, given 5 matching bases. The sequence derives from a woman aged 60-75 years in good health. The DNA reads TGTGCCAGCAGCGCCCTACCCGAAAGCAGGGTTCGCTACAATGAGCAGTTCTTC. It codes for CASSALPESRVRYNEQFF.